Listed below are T cell receptor beta chains from one sample, sequenced in a study of shared clonotypes between healthy human individuals. TCRdb keeps only in-frame clones here, not all; method: immunoSEQ multiplex PCR. The sample yields around 2,100,000 clones, over 85% seen once. The source material was naive CD8+ T cells sorted from blood. These TCRs come from a man younger than 30 in good health. The CDR3 runs from the conserved cysteine through the conserved F or W. Fields, in order: clone size, D gene, J gene, V gene, CDR3 protein, CDR3 DNA. D genes are given only for firm matches. The listing skips clone size in some rows; elsewhere it reads once, few, many or a size class.

NA | NA | TRBJ2-2 | TRBV2 | CASSPRADNTGELFF | TGTGCCAGCAGCCCGAGGGCAGATAACACCGGGGAGCTGTTTTTT
few | TRBD1 | TRBJ2-7 | TRBV28 | CAISDRGPYEQYF | TGTGCCATCTCGGACAGGGGCCCCTACGAGCAGTACTTC
NA | NA | TRBJ2-7 | TRBV6-5 | CASSVGTHYEQYF | TGTGCCAGCAGTGTAGGGACCCACTACGAGCAGTACTTC
NA | TRBD1 | TRBJ2-7 | TRBV7-3 | CASSIDRATGEQYF | TGTGCCAGCAGCATCGACAGGGCCACCGGGGAGCAGTACTTC
NA | NA | TRBJ2-1 | TRBV10-3 | CAISESSYNEQFF | TGTGCCATCAGTGAGTCGAGTTACAATGAGCAGTTCTTC
NA | TRBD2 | TRBJ2-7 | TRBV10-2 | CASSESSGRYEQYF | TGCGCCAGCAGTGAGTCTAGCGGGAGATACGAGCAGTACTTC
few | NA | TRBJ2-7 | TRBV7-9 | CASSLEGGEQYF | TGTGCCAGCAGCTTGGAGGGAGGCGAGCAGTACTTC
NA | NA | TRBJ2-3 | TRBV13 | CASSLRQPRDTQYF | TGTGCCAGCAGCCTCCGACAGCCCCGCGATACGCAGTATTTT
NA | TRBD1 | TRBJ2-7 | TRBV4-1 | CASSAGQGALEQYF | TGCGCCAGCAGCGCGGGACAGGGGGCGCTTGAGCAGTACTTC
NA | NA | TRBJ2-1 | TRBV6-1 | CASSDRGWQIPYNEQFF | TGTGCCAGCAGTGATAGGGGGTGGCAGATACCGTACAATGAGCAGTTCTTC
NA | NA | TRBJ2-2 | TRBV5-8 | CASSLVGINTGELFF | TGTGCCAGCAGCTTGGTGGGGATAAACACCGGGGAGCTGTTTTTT
NA | TRBD2 | TRBJ2-7 | TRBV5-4 | CASSFLSGGLYEQYF | TGTGCCAGCAGCTTTCTTAGCGGGGGGCTTTACGAGCAGTACTTC
NA | TRBD2 | TRBJ2-7 | TRBV7-9 | CASSIAGALWNEQYF | TGTGCCAGCAGCATAGCGGGAGCCCTCTGGAACGAGCAGTACTTC
NA | NA | TRBJ1-6 | TRBV28 | CASITPRRVDSPLHF | TGTGCCAGCATCACTCCGCGCAGGGTAGATTCACCCCTCCACTTT
NA | NA | TRBJ2-7 | TRBV7-6 | CASSSGLTYEQYF | TGTGCCAGCAGCTCGGGACTTACCTACGAGCAGTACTTC
once | NA | TRBJ1-1 | TRBV5-4 | CASSLQGWEAFF | TGTGCCAGCAGCTTGCAGGGATGGGAAGCTTTCTTT
NA | TRBD1 | TRBJ1-3 | TRBV5-1 | CASRGQGGDTIYF | TGCGCCAGCAGGGGACAGGGAGGAGACACCATATATTTT
NA | TRBD2 | TRBJ2-3 | TRBV27 | CASEPGLGVDTQYF | TGTGCCAGCGAACCGGGACTAGGGGTAGATACGCAGTATTTT
NA | NA | TRBJ1-2 | TRBV27 | CASSYRENYGYTF | TGTGCCAGCAGCTACAGGGAAAACTATGGCTACACCTTC
NA | TRBD1 | TRBJ1-2 | TRBV7-9 | CASSKVGQSGLDGYTF | TGTGCCAGCAGCAAAGTGGGACAGTCGGGGTTGGATGGCTACACCTTC
NA | NA | TRBJ2-7 | TRBV7-9 | CASSPRVAFYEQYF | TGTGCCAGCAGCCCACGGGTTGCGTTCTACGAGCAGTACTTC
NA | NA | TRBJ1-2 | TRBV2 | CASRHKGGGYGYTF | TGTGCCAGCAGGCATAAGGGGGGCGGCTATGGCTACACCTTC
NA | NA | TRBJ1-6 | TRBV6-1 | CASSEAGGELYNSPLHF | TGTGCCAGCAGTGAAGCGGGCGGAGAACTCTATAATTCACCCCTCCACTTT
NA | NA | TRBJ2-7 | TRBV27 | CASSFGADEQYF | TGTGCCAGCAGTTTTGGGGCGGACGAGCAGTACTTC
NA | NA | TRBJ2-7 | TRBV11-2 | CASSFGQTYEQYF | TGTGCCAGCAGCTTTGGACAGACCTACGAGCAGTACTTC
NA | NA | TRBJ1-1 | TRBV5-1 | CASSFLGGTEAFF | TGCGCCAGCAGCTTCCTCGGAGGCACTGAAGCTTTCTTT
NA | NA | TRBJ2-1 | TRBV27 | CATGAAGYNEQFF | TGTGCCACCGGGGCGGCAGGTTACAATGAGCAGTTCTTC
NA | NA | TRBJ2-5 | TRBV5-4 | CASSSPDSKETQYF | TGTGCCAGCAGCTCTCCCGACTCCAAAGAGACCCAGTACTTC
NA | NA | TRBJ2-3 | TRBV4-3 | CASSHDPGGGPTDTQYF | TGCGCCAGCAGCCATGACCCAGGCGGGGGCCCCACAGATACGCAGTATTTT
NA | NA | TRBJ2-1 | TRBV5-8 | CASSLGQYNEQFF | TGTGCCAGCAGCTTGGGGCAATACAATGAGCAGTTCTTC
NA | TRBD2 | TRBJ2-1 | TRBV5-1 | CASGTSGLALFGNEQFF | TGCGCCAGTGGGACTAGCGGACTCGCGCTCTTCGGGAATGAGCAGTTCTTC
NA | NA | TRBJ2-3 | TRBV10-2 | CASKAGDTDTQYF | TGCGCCAGCAAAGCAGGAGACACAGATACGCAGTATTTT
NA | NA | TRBJ1-1 | TRBV27 | CASSLMGGNTEAFF | TGTGCCAGCAGCCTAATGGGGGGGAACACTGAAGCTTTCTTT
NA | NA | TRBJ1-5 | TRBV15 | CATSRDPLTGQPQHF | TGTGCCACCAGCAGAGATCCCTTGACCGGTCAGCCCCAGCATTTT
NA | NA | TRBJ2-1 | TRBV30 | CAWSQGGQFF | TGTGCCTGGAGTCAGGGAGGGCAGTTCTTC
NA | TRBD2 | TRBJ2-7 | TRBV6-5 | CASSTTSSGGYEQYF | TGTGCCAGCAGTACAACCTCTAGCGGGGGTTACGAGCAGTACTTC
NA | TRBD1 | TRBJ2-2 | TRBV29-1 | CSVLIPGQGPTGELFF | TGCAGCGTGCTGATACCGGGACAGGGGCCCACCGGGGAGCTGTTTTTT
NA | NA | TRBJ2-2 | TRBV18 | CASSPPAQGGNTGELFF | TGTGCCAGCTCACCACCGGCTCAGGGGGGGAACACCGGGGAGCTGTTTTTT
NA | NA | TRBJ2-2 | TRBV7-3 | CASSPYKAGELFF | TGTGCCAGCAGCCCGTACAAGGCCGGGGAGCTGTTTTTT
NA | NA | TRBJ2-7 | TRBV7-6 | CASSSSIVGSYEQYF | TGTGCCAGCAGCTCAAGTATTGTCGGGAGCTACGAGCAGTACTTC
NA | TRBD1 | TRBJ1-3 | TRBV19 | CASSIGTEGSGNTIYF | TGTGCCAGTAGTATTGGGACAGAGGGCTCTGGAAACACCATATATTTT
NA | NA | TRBJ1-6 | TRBV13 | CASSLVGVSPLHF | TGTGCCAGCAGCTTAGTTGGCGTTTCACCCCTCCACTTT
once | NA | TRBJ2-5 | TRBV7-9 | CASIHSGRMLSGEQYF | TGTGCCAGCATACACTCAGGGCGGATGCTATCGGGGGAGCAGTACTTC